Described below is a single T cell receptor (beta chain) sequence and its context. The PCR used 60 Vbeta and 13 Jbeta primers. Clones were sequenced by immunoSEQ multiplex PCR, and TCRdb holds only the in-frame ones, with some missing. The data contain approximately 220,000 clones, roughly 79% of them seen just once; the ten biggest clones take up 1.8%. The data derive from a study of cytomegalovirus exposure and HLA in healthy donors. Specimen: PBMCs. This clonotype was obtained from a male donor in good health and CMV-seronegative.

The DNA of the CDR3 is TGCAGCGTTGAAGAAGGAGCGGGCTATGAGCAGTTCTTC. It encodes CSVEEGAGYEQFF. V usage is TRBV29-1 and J usage is TRBJ2-1; the D gene is possibly TRBD2 (6 bases). The CDR3 length is 13 residues. Germline values: CDR1 SQVTM, CDR2 ANQGSEA. The ends were cut back, 0 bases at V and 8 bases at J, with 11 bases in the middle.